This TCR beta chain was captured in a study of T cells in Graves' hyperthyroidism and ophthalmopathy. The study's findings and limits: Most thyroid clonotypes that were expanded above 0.001 also turned up in blood. In validation, the model predicted ophthalmopathy. These predictions came a median about 6.5 months before onset.

RNA transcripts served as the template for amplifying TCR beta CDR3 regions. HTBI primers were the set used in a first-round RT-PCR of the TCR CDR3. TCRdb ran MiXCR on the multiplex PCR reads and lists one entry per CDR3 protein. The table lists around 500,000 distinct CDR3 sequences, around a fifth of them singletons. Germline trimming cut 6 bases from V and 4 bases from J; bases unmatched to any gene: 6. CDR3 length: 14 amino acids. Germline V CDR1 and CDR2: MDHEN, SYDVKM. In the ophthalmopathy cohort, Clinical Activity Score was at least 3, NOSPECS grade at least 4, and duration under 3 months. The diagnoses drew upon clinical symptoms, serum thyroxine and TRAb, thyroid ultrasound and orbital computed tomography. This clonotype was observed a few times. Its target is not known.

The rearrangement uses TRBV28 and TRBJ2-1; TRBD1 aligns across 7 bases. The sequence derives from a woman in her seventies with Graves' ophthalmopathy. Sample: blood. As DNA, the CDR3 is TGTGCCAGCAGCTCGGACAGGAATTACAATGAGCAGTTCTTC. It translates to CASSSDRNYNEQFF.